Listed here are 8 T cell receptor beta chains from one sample, sequenced in a study of blood T cell repertoires in COVID-19. The method was immunoSEQ multiplex PCR; TCRdb's version includes in-frame clones alone and lacks a portion of them. The sample holds about 260,000 clones, about 91% seen once. The source material was peripheral blood. Every receptor here comes from a person under 30 with COVID-19, enrolled during active disease.

The genes are TRBV7-8 and TRBJ2-5; 7 nucleotides agree with TRBD2. The CDR3 totals 15 residues. With V trimmed by 5 bases and J by 1 base, 7 bases remained unmatched. Per the germline V gene, CDR1 is SGHVS and CDR2 is FQNEAQ. DNA for the CDR3: TGTGCCAGCAGCGCCACACGGGGGGTCCAAGAGACCCAGTACTTC. Protein product: CASSATRGVQETQYF.

CDR3 in amino acids: CASTGRQGRNQPQHF. The CDR3 DNA sequence: TGTGCCAGCACGGGGAGACAGGGGAGGAATCAGCCCCAGCATTTT. This chain links TRBV28 with TRBJ1-5, with 8 bases that match TRBD1. Germline CDR1 is MDHEN and CDR2 is SYDVKM. V lost 7 bases, J lost 4 bases, and 9 bases stayed unmatched. The CDR3 covers 15 residues. Variable domain in full (rest from reference TRBV28 and TRBJ1-5): DVKVTQSSRYLVKRTGEKVFLECVQDMDHENMFWYRQDPGLGLRLIYFSYDVKMKEKGDIPEGYSVSREKKERFSLILESASTNQTSMYLCASTGRQGRNQPQHFGDGTRLSIL.

The chain links TRBV5-1 to TRBJ2-3; 8 bases are a match to TRBD2. The CDR3 consists of 16 residues. Germline loops: CDR1 SGHRS, CDR2 YFSETQ. The trim removed 0 bases at V and 2 bases at J, leaving 5 bases unmatched. CDR3 sequence: CASSLDGRDPTDTQYF. The CDR3 DNA reads TGCGCCAGCAGCTTGGACGGGAGGGATCCCACAGATACGCAGTATTTT.

As for this clone: This sample also contains other DNA sequences that code for the same CDR3. The chain combines TRBV7-9 with TRBJ2-5; maybe TRBD2 (5 bases). The CDR3 consists of 13 residues. Trimming stripped 3 bases from V and 2 bases from J, with 7 bases between. Germline CDR1 is SEHNR and CDR2 is FQNEAQ (reference sequence). The CDR3 here is CASSLRVQETQYF. The DNA for the CDR3 is TGTGCCAGCAGCTTGAGGGTTCAAGAGACCCAGTACTTC.

This clone was counted once. V and J are TRBV13 and TRBJ2-5, with TRBD2 matching 7 bases. The V segment lost 5 bases and the J segment 1 base; nucleotides outside the gene matches: 16. The CDR3 totals 18 residues. CDR1 is PRHDT, CDR2 FYEKMQ, per germline (reference sequence). The CDR3 reads CASSLAQSGGGTQETQYF. The CDR3 nucleotides read TGTGCCAGCAGCCTGGCCCAGTCGGGAGGAGGCACCCAAGAGACCCAGTACTTC.

The rearrangement joins TRBV25-1 to TRBJ2-1, with 10 bases matching TRBD2. Germline lookup yields CDR1 MGHDK and CDR2 SYGVNS. The CDR3 sequence is 16 residues long. Germline trimming cut 3 bases from V and 7 bases from J; bases unmatched to any gene: 9. CDR3 nucleotides: TGTGCCAGCAGTGATTCTAGCGGGAGCCCGCGTAATGAGCAGTTCTTC. Its translation is CASSDSSGSPRNEQFF.

This sequence joins TRBV5-8 and TRBJ1-3; D is possibly TRBD1 (5 bases). Germline V lookup: CDR1 SGHTS, CDR2 YDEGEE. V shed 2 bases and J shed 2 bases, with 11 bases lying between them. This CDR3 contains 15 residues. CDR3 protein: CASSFWGRTGNTIYF. The CDR3, as DNA: TGTGCCAGCAGCTTCTGGGGCCGGACTGGAAACACCATATATTTT.

The CDR3 DNA reads TGTGCCAGCATCAAAAGACAGGGCGCTTCTGATGGCTACACCTTC. Protein sequence: CASIKRQGASDGYTF. The chain links TRBV6-5 to TRBJ1-2, with TRBD1 matching over 7 bases. The CDR3 has 15 residues. CDR1 MNHEY and CDR2 SVGAGI come from the germline V gene. Germline trimming cut 7 bases from V and 6 bases from J; bases unmatched to any gene: 14.